Only one count was recorded for the clone carrying this TCR beta chain. Its matching antigen is unknown. Unmatched junction bases numbered 4, after V lost 4 bases and J lost 6 bases. The CDR3 runs 13 residues. CDR1 is SGHRS and CDR2 is YFSETQ in the germline V gene. The data were produced by immunoSEQ multiplex PCR, yet TCRdb's version contains in-frame clones alone and is incomplete. The sample lists 5,000 or so clones; 96% were seen once. These data belong to a study of monozygotic twins with cystic fibrosis. Notes on the study in general: Shared CDR3 numbers were not associated with age, concordance or severity.

Material for sequencing was blood. This sequence originates from a boy aged 2 to 9 with cystic fibrosis. V gene TRBV5-1 combines with J gene TRBJ1-2; 9 bases match TRBD1. CDR3 loop: CASSTDRGDGYTF. CDR3 DNA: TGCGCCAGCAGCACCGACAGGGGGGATGGCTACACCTTC.